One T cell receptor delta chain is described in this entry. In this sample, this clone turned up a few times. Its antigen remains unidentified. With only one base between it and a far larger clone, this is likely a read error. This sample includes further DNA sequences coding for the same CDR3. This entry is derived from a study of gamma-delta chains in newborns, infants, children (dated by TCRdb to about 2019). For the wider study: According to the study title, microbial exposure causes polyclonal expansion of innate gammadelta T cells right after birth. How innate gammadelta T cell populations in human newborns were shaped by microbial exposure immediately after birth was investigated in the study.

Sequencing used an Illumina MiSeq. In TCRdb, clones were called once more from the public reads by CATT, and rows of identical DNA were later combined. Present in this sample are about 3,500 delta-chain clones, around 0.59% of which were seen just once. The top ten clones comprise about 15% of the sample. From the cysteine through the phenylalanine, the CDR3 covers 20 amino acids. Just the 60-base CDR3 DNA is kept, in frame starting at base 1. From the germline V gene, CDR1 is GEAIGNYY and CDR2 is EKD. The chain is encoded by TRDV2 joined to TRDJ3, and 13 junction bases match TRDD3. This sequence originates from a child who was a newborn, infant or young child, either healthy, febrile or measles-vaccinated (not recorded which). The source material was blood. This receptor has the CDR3 CACDTVLGDTSSWDTRQMFF. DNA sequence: TGTGCCTGCGACACCGTACTGGGGGATACGAGCTCCTGGGACACCCGACAGATGTTTTTC.